This TCR beta chain is from a study of blood T cells in healthy people across ages. After removal of 5 bases from V and 1 base from J, the junction contained 8 bases not matched to a gene. The CDR3 consists of 18 residues. Germline lookup yields CDR1 MNHEY and CDR2 SVGEGT. A second PCR, run for roughly 7 to 11 cycles, used a sample-barcoded 5' primer plus a J-beta primer mix. With 12 random nucleotides, a template-switch adaptor tagged each individual cDNA molecule. TCRdb recomputed calls from the 5' RACE reads with MiXCR, one row per CDR3 protein. The data hold 850,000 to 950,000 distinct CDR3 sequences, with around 26% observed a single time.

The source of this sequence is a woman over 75 in good health. Sequencing was performed on blood. The V gene is TRBV6-2 or TRBV6-3, the J gene TRBJ2-3, with 14 bases lining up with TRBD2. The CDR3 here is CASSRLAGGLLGTDTQYF. The CDR3 DNA follows: TGTGCCAGCAGTCGACTAGCGGGGGGGCTCCTGGGCACAGATACGCAGTATTTT.